This TCR beta chain originates from a study of somatic mutations in cytotoxic T cells in rheumatoid arthritis. As regards this clone: Its specificity is unknown.

Measured with immunoSEQ multiplex PCR; TCRdb has only the in-frame clones, and not every one. Here the sample spans approximately 13,000 clones, roughly 74% being singletons. Trimming pared 8 bases from V and 4 bases from J, leaving 14 bases between. The CDR3 length is 13 residues. The germline V gene encodes CDR1 MNHNY and CDR2 SVGAGI (reference sequence). Flow cytometry was used to check the purity of CD4+ and CD8+ cells, which had been isolated by positive magnetic bead selection. Study results and limitations: Age was associated with higher CD8+ clonality in rheumatoid arthritis patients, not in healthy controls.

This chain connects TRBV6-6 to TRBJ2-5, with TRBD1 as a possible D gene (5 bases). This TCR came from a woman aged 40 to 50 in good health. The sequenced material came from CD8+ T cells sorted from blood. DNA of the CDR3: TGTGCCAGCGGTACAGAGACAGTAGAGACCCAGTACTTC. Amino acid sequence: CASGTETVETQYF.